The rows below give T cell receptor beta chains drawn from one sample of a study of blood T cell repertoires in COVID-19. Libraries were prepared by immunoSEQ multiplex PCR; TCRdb keeps only in-frame clonotypes and omits some of them. Counted here are roughly 230,000 clones, roughly 90% occurring once; the ten biggest clones make up approximately 0.7%. The sequenced material came from peripheral blood. These receptor sequences come from a human donor in a cohort sampled during active COVID-19. Each CDR3 is given with its conserved first and last residue. D genes are given only for firm matches. Part of the rows lack a size; the others show once, few, many or a class for expanded clones.

d_gene | j_gene | v_gene | abundance | CDR3nt | CDR3aa
TRBD1 | TRBJ2-7 | TRBV28 | - | TGTGCCAGCAGTTTCCCACCCGGACAGGGGGCAGGGGTCTACGAGCAGTACTTC | CASSFPPGQGAGVYEQYF
- | TRBJ2-3 | TRBV5-4 | - | TGTGCCAGCAGCTTGGCGGGGTCTAGCACAGATACGCAGTATTTT | CASSLAGSSTDTQYF
- | TRBJ2-7 | TRBV5-4 | - | TGTGCCAGCAGCTTGGTAGGGCAGGGTTTCTACGAGCAGTACTTC | CASSLVGQGFYEQYF
- | TRBJ1-1 | TRBV7-3 | - | TGTGCCAGCAGCGCCCGACCAGGCCTGAACACTGAAGCTTTCTTT | CASSARPGLNTEAFF
- | TRBJ2-1 | TRBV18 | - | TGTGCCAGCTCACCTCGGCCCGGGGTAGTTCATGAGCAGTTCTTC | CASSPRPGVVHEQFF
TRBD1 | TRBJ2-7 | TRBV9 | - | TGTGCCAGCAGCGGGGGGACAGGGGGGGACGAGCAGTACTTC | CASSGGTGGDEQYF
TRBD1 | TRBJ1-3 | TRBV28 | - | TGTGCCAGCAGATGGGGGACGACAGGGGCTGACTCTGGAAACACCATATATTTT | CASRWGTTGADSGNTIYF
- | TRBJ2-7 | TRBV6-5 | - | TGTGCCAGCAGTTACGGGCGCGGGGGCACCTACGAGCAGTACTTC | CASSYGRGGTYEQYF
- | TRBJ1-2 | TRBV6-5 | few | TGTGCCAGCAGTTACTCAGGGGTATATGGCTACACCTTC | CASSYSGVYGYTF
TRBD1 | TRBJ1-2 | TRBV6-6 | many | TGTGCCAGCAGTGAGGTGACAGGGGATGGCTACACCTTC | CASSEVTGDGYTF
TRBD1 | TRBJ2-4 | TRBV19 | - | TGTGCCAGTTGTCCCGGGACAGGGGGAATTCAGTACTTC | CASCPGTGGIQYF
TRBD1 | TRBJ1-6 | TRBV19 | - | TGTGCCAGTAGTACCCGGACAGGGAGGGGATCACCCCTCCACTTT | CASSTRTGRGSPLHF